This T cell receptor beta chain was found in a study of T-cell reconstitution after alpha-beta-depleted transplantation in children. Regarding the study as a whole: T-cell numbers and diversity, one year after transplant, stemmed largely from T cells that were newly produced. Several hundred expanded graft clones reportedly gave rise to the alpha-beta T cells present about two months after transplant. Diversity of TCRbeta at day 60 was high in some patients, arising from surviving recipient T cells and thymic progenitors.

CDR3 size: 16 residues. Germline CDR1 and CDR2: MNHEY and SMNVEV (reference sequence). Trimming cost V 7 bases and J 7 bases; bases outside gene matches: 13. This clonotype was observed a handful of times. The antigen is unknown. Preparing the TCRbeta library involved the use of unique molecular identifiers. TCRdb used MiXCR to reprocess the PCR reads, holding one entry per CDR3 protein. The table includes 300,000 to 400,000 distinct CDR3 sequences, 15% to 20% detected once. This clonotype originated in a male patient between 2 and 10 years old who had a stem cell transplant for acute lymphoblastic leukemia, so the T cells may come from the graft donor. This specimen consisted of PBMCs, mostly from graft donor cells, obtained 360 days after TCRalphabeta/CD19-depleted stem cell transplant. V and J are TRBV27 and TRBJ1-6; 7 bases align to TRBD1. The CDR3 sequence is CASTNLPGTVNSPLHF. DNA for the CDR3: TGTGCCAGCACTAATCTTCCTGGGACAGTCAATTCACCCCTCCACTTT.